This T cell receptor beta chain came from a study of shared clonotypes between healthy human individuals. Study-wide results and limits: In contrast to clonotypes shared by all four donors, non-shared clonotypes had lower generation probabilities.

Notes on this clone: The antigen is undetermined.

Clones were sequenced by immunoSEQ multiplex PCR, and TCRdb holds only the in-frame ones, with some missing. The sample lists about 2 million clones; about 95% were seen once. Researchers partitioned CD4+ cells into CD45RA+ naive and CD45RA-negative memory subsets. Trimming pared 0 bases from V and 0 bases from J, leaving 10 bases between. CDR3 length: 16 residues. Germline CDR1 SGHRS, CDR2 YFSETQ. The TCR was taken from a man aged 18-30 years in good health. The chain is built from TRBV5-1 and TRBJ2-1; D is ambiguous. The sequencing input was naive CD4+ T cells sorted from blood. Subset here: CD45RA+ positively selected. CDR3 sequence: CASSLDYSSSYNEQFF. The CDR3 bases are TGCGCCAGCAGCTTGGACTACTCGAGCTCCTACAATGAGCAGTTCTTC.